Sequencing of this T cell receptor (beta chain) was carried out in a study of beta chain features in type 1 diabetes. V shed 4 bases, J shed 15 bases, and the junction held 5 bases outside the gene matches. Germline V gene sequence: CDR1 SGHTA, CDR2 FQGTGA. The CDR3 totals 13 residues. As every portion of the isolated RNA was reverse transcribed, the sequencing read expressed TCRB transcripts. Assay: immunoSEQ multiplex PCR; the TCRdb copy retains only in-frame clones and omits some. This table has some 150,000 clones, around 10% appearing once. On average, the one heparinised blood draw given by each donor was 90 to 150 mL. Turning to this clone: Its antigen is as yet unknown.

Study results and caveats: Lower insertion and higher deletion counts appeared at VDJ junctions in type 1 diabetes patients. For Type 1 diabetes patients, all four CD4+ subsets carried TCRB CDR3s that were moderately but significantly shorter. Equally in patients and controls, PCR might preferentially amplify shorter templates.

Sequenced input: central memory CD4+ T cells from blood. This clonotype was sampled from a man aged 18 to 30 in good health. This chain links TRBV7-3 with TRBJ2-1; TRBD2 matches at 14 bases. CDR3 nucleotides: TGTGCCAGCAGCTCGGGACTAGCGGGGGCCCGGTTCTTC. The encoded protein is CASSSGLAGARFF.